This T cell receptor beta chain was sequenced for a study of T cells after yellow fever vaccination. Study summary: Fractions with few cells were prepared using SMART-Seq v4 Ultra Low Input.

A 5'RACE template-switching step, the method used to make TCR cDNA, added a universal primer site and UMIs. TCRdb itself ran the 5' RACE reads through MiXCR, one entry per CDR3 protein. The sample has around 530,000 distinct CDR3 sequences, less than 20% seen once. Germline V gives CDR1 LGHDT, CDR2 YNNKEL (reference sequence). The junction had 10 bases not matched to a gene; V was cut back by 0 bases and J by 1 base. The CDR3 contains 18 residues. Of note for this clonotype: Its antigen is as yet unknown.

Study conclusions and caveats: Primary-vaccination clones mostly resurfaced post-booster (roughly 97% CD4, more than 80% CD8).

This receptor was taken from a man aged 18 to 29 who received the YFV17D yellow fever vaccine. The V call is TRBV3-1, the J call TRBJ2-3, with 7 bases lining up with TRBD2. The sequencing used PBMCs, collected 5 to 6 days after the first yellow fever vaccination. CDR3: CASSQEGGERGRTDTQYF. CDR3 coding DNA: TGTGCCAGCAGCCAAGAGGGAGGCGAGCGGGGCCGCACAGATACGCAGTATTTT.